The sample holds many counts of the clone carrying this T cell receptor beta chain. Known numbers of the T cell clone KT2 were added to PBMC. The germline V and J ends were trimmed by 6 bases and 6 bases, with 14 bases remaining between them. This CDR3 has 12 amino acids. Germline V CDR1 and CDR2: DFQATT, SNEGSKA (reference sequence). This entry comes from a study of quantifying T cell responses using KT2 cells. On the study more broadly: cDNA was made from DNase-treated RNA using alpha and beta constant primers.

A single-stranded UMI oligo with SP2 sequence was ligated to cDNA 3' ends. An equimolar mix of RC1.1 and RC1.2 primed the beta chain across TRBC1 and TRBC2. TCRdb processed the UMI-ligation and nested PCR reads anew with MiXCR; each CDR3 protein has one entry. The data contain under 35,000 distinct CDR3 sequences, more than 7% of them seen just once; the ten biggest clones take up roughly 14%. Sequencing was performed on PBMCs spiked with cells of the T cell clone KT2. The rearrangement links TRBV20-1 to TRBJ1-1, with TRBD1 as a possible D gene (6 bases). This clonotype originated in a human donor. CDR3 protein: CSASRTDAEAFF. The CDR3 region has the DNA TGCAGTGCCAGCCGGACAGATGCTGAAGCTTTCTTT.